These 16 T cell receptor beta chains were all obtained from the same sample, sequenced in a study of Graves' ophthalmopathy and Graves' hyperthyroidism. Amplification from RNA transcripts yielded the TCR beta CDR3 regions. First-round RT-PCR employed HTBI primers, with a second-round multiplex PCR after it. MiXCR was run by TCRdb on the multiplex PCR reads, yielding one entry per CDR3 protein. The sample yields a few hundred thousand distinct CDR3 sequences, less than 40% seen once. The sample comprised peripheral blood or thyroid tissue (not recorded which). The receptors stem from an adult man with Graves' hyperthyroidism.

This chain uses TRBV7-9 with TRBJ2-5; the D gene could be TRBD1 or TRBD2 (5 bases each). The J call could be wrong; TRBJ2-1 is a better fit for the DNA end. Germline CDR1 reads SEHNR; CDR2 reads FQNEAQ (reference sequence). This CDR3 spans 13 amino acids. The CDR3 spells CASSLDWDGEQFF. CDR3 sequence (DNA): TGTGCCAGCAGCTTAGATTGGGACGGGGAGCAGTTCTTC.

This rearrangement joins TRBV5-1 to TRBJ2-5; D ambiguous. The germline V gene encodes CDR1 SGHRS and CDR2 YFSETQ. CDR3 size: 14 residues. V was pared by 2 bases and J by 5 bases, with 13 bases between. CDR3 sequence: CASSFVGMGETQYF. CDR3 nucleotide sequence: TGCGCCAGCAGCTTCGTTGGGATGGGGGAGACCCAGTACTTC.

This clonotype was observed many times. J is TRBJ2-7 and V is TRBV13; 8 nucleotides line up with TRBD1. The CDR3 runs to 15 residues. Losses at the gene ends were 5 bases for V and 4 bases for J; bases not matched to a gene: 10. Germline CDR1 reads PRHDT; CDR2 reads FYEKMQ (reference sequence). The CDR3 loop is CASSARDRTVYEQYF. The DNA of the CDR3 is TGTGCCAGCAGCGCTCGGGACAGGACGGTATACGAGCAGTACTTC.

The gene calls are TRBV2 and TRBJ1-6, with D maybe TRBD1 (6 bases). The length of the CDR3 is 14 residues. Germline loops: CDR1 SNHLY, CDR2 FYNNEI. The DNA for the CDR3 is TGTGCATCGATTCCACAGGGACCTAATTCACCCCTCCACTTT. This translates into CASIPQGPNSPLHF.

This clonotype occurred many times. The chain recombines TRBV20-1 with TRBJ1-2; D remains unclear. With 2 bases removed from V and 4 bases from J, the gap between germline ends came to 5 bases. Germline V CDR1 and CDR2: DFQATT, SNEGSKA (reference sequence). CDR3 length: 11 residues. The CDR3: CSARQSYGYTF. CDR3 DNA: TGCAGTGCTAGACAGAGCTATGGCTACACCTTC.

This clonotype was counted a single time. J is TRBJ2-5 and V is TRBV7-2, with 8 bases aligning to TRBD1. Germline V CDR1 and CDR2: SGHTA, FQGNSA. The CDR3 runs to 13 residues. The V and J ends lost 6 bases and 4 bases, in that order; junction bases with no gene match: 4. The CDR3 here is CASRAGGGETQYF. The CDR3 nucleotides are TGTGCCAGCAGAGCAGGGGGCGGAGAGACCCAGTACTTC.

The CDR3 sequence: CASSQGTVNEKLFF. As DNA, the CDR3 is TGTGCCAGCAGCCAAGGGACGGTTAATGAAAAACTGTTTTTT. The rearrangement uses TRBV7-9 and TRBJ1-4, with a weak D call TRBD1 (5 bases). The germline V gene has CDR1 SEHNR and CDR2 FQNEAQ (reference sequence). The CDR3 totals 14 residues. Trimming left V 5 bases short and J 4 bases short, with 11 bases between.

This clonotype was observed once. This could be a read error, since a much larger clone is one nucleotide away. The V gene is TRBV9, the J gene TRBJ2-5; TRBD2 matches 9 bases. Germline loops: CDR1 SGDLS, CDR2 YYNGEE. Unmatched junction bases numbered 14, after V lost 5 bases and J lost 3 bases. The CDR3 has 17 amino acids. CDR3 protein: CASSQGTAGGIKETQYF. DNA of the CDR3: TGTGCCAGCAGTCAAGGAACAGCGGGAGGCATTAAAGAGACCCAGTACTTC.

The chain carries TRBV29-1 and TRBJ2-5, with 9 nucleotides matching TRBD2. The germline V gene encodes CDR1 SQVTM and CDR2 ANQGSEA. The CDR3 is made up of 14 amino acids. V was clipped by 8 bases and J by 1 base; unmatched bases: 8. The CDR3 protein is CSSFLAGAQETQYF. The CDR3 nucleotides are TGCAGCAGTTTCTTAGCGGGGGCCCAAGAGACCCAGTACTTC.

This clonotype has ten or more counts. The V and J genes are TRBV12-3 or TRBV12-4 and TRBJ1-5, with D possibly TRBD1 on 5 matching bases. The CDR3 extends over 15 amino acids. V was shortened by 1 base and J by 0 bases, with 7 bases between the two germline ends. The CDR3 DNA follows: TGTGCCAGCAGTTTAGTGGGGGGTAGCAATCAGCCCCAGCATTTT. Its translation: CASSLVGGSNQPQHF.

This clonotype was picked up a small number of times. The rearrangement uses TRBV27 and TRBJ2-7; D is uncertain. The CDR3 length is 16 residues. Trimming shortened V by 1 base and J by 0 bases, and 13 bases separated the two germline ends. The germline gives CDR1 MNHEY, CDR2 SMNVEV (reference sequence). CDR3 residues: CASSLFGPSSSYEQYF. The CDR3 bases are TGTGCCAGCAGTTTATTCGGACCGAGTAGCTCCTACGAGCAGTACTTC.

This chain connects TRBV20-1 to TRBJ1-3, with a possible D match to TRBD1 (5 bases). The ends were cut back, 3 bases at V and 2 bases at J, with 11 bases in the middle. Germline assignment: CDR1 DFQATT and CDR2 SNEGSKA (reference sequence). CDR3 length: 14 amino acids. CDR3 protein: CSARDVGAGNTIYF. In nucleotides, the CDR3 is TGCAGTGCTAGGGATGTAGGGGCTGGAAACACCATATATTTT.

Ten or more counts support this clonotype. V and J are TRBV5-6 and TRBJ1-6; D is unclear. V lost 4 bases, J lost 8 bases, and 16 bases lay in between. Germline lookup yields CDR1 SGHDT and CDR2 YYEEEE. The CDR3 consists of 15 residues. The CDR3 loop is CASSGGPGRDSPLHF. In nucleotides, the CDR3 is TGTGCCAGCAGCGGAGGGCCGGGAAGGGATTCACCCCTCCACTTT.

Only a few counts were recorded for this clonotype. The chain couples TRBV7-9 to TRBJ2-6; 7 bases fit TRBD2. This CDR3 comprises 20 residues. With 5 bases clipped from V and 3 bases from J, the junction kept 19 bases outside the gene matches. In germline, CDR1 is SEHNR, CDR2 FQNEAQ (reference sequence). CDR3 nucleotides: TGTGCCAGCAGCCAAGATTGGGAGGGAGGGTCTGTCCTTGGGGCCAACGTCCTGACTTTC. Amino acid sequence: CASSQDWEGGSVLGANVLTF.

V gene TRBV19 combines with J gene TRBJ2-2; the D gene is possibly TRBD2 (6 bases). From germline, CDR1 is LNHDA and CDR2 SQIVND (reference sequence). The CDR3 totals 14 residues. V lost 3 bases to trimming and J lost 9 bases, with 14 bases between them. The CDR3 coding sequence is TGTGCCAGTAGTATTGGGACTGGGACTCGGGAGCTGTTTTTT. Its translation: CASSIGTGTRELFF.

This clonotype was observed a handful of times. The chain joins TRBV20-1 to TRBJ1-5, with 7 bases matching TRBD1. CDR3 length equals 15 residues. Trimming took 0 bases from V and 5 from J; bases not matched to a gene: 7. Per the germline V gene, CDR1 is DFQATT and CDR2 is SNEGSKA (reference sequence). This CDR3 is CSARDRGTAHQPQHF. In DNA, the CDR3 is TGCAGTGCTAGAGATCGGGGGACAGCCCATCAGCCCCAGCATTTT.